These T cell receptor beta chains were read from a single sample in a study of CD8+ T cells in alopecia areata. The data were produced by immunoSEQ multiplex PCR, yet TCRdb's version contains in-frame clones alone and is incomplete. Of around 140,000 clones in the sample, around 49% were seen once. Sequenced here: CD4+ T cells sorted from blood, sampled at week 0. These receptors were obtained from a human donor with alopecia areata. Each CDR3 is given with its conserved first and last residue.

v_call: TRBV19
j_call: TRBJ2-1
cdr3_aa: CASSIAAGEQFF

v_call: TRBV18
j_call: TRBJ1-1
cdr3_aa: CASSPPVGTRNTEAFF

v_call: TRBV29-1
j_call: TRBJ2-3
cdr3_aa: CSNDRGLMDTQYF

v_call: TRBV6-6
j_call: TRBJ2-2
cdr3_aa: CASSVAGGVTGELFF

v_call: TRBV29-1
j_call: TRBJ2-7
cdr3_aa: CSVRQSSYEQYF

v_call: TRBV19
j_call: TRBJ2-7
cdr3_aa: CASSDRGDEQYF

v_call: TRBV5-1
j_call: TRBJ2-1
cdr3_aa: CASSLVATSYNEQFF

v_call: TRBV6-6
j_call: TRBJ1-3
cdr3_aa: CASMSGNTIYF

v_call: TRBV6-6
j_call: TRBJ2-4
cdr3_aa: CASSYSEAGVRNIQYF

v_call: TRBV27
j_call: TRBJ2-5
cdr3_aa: CASSLLTSPEGTQYF

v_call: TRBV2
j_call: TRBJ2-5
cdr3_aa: CATSGVGAETQYF

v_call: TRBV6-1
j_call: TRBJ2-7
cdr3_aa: CASSEGGGSSYEQYF

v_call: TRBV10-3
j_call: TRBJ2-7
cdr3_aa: CAISRQGEVYEQYF

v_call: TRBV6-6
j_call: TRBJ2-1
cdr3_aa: CASSRTGTGAYNEQFF

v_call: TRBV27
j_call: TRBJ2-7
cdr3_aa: CASSRRDAGTKEQYF

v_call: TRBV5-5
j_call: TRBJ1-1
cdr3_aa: CASSALGGRTEAFF

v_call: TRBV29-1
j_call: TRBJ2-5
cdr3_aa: CSVERSRGQETQYF

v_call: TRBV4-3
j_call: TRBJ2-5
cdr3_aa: CASSPAGQLLETQYF

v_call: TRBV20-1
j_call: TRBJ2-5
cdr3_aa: CSARQETQYF

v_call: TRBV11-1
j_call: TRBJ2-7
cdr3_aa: CASSLVADYEQYF

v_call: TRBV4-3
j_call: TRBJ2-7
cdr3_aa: CASSQDRGFEQYF

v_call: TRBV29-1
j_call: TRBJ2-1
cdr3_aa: CSAPTSGTHNEQFF

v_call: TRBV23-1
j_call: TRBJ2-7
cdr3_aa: CASSHHGHVYDFYEQYF

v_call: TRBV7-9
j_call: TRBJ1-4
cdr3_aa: CASSTDRGVMEKLFF

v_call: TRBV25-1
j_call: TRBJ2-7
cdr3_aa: CASSETTIQGSEQYF

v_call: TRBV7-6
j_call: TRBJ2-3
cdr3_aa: CASSSSGSLTDTQYF

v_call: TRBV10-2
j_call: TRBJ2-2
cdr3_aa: CASSVPSANTGELFF

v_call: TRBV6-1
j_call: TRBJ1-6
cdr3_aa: CASSEMGWTGFAPLHF

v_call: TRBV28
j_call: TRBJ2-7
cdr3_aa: CASSSSGRDSYEQYF

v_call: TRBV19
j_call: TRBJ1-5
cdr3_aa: CASNLNGGAGDQPQHF

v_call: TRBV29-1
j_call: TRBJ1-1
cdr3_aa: CSGTAPLNTEAFF

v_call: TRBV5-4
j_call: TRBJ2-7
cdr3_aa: CASSFAGGPSYEQYF

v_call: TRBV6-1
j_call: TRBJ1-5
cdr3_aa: CASSDVAGEAPQHF

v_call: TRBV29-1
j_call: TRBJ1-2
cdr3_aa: CSVSSQDYGYTF

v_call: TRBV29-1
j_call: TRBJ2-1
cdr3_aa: CSVARLAAYNEQFF

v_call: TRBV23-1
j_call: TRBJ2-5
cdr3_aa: CASSQLGLAEETQYF

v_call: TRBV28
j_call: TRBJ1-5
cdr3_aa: CASKRDSNQPQHF

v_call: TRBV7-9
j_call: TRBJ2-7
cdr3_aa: CASSSGQGANEQYF

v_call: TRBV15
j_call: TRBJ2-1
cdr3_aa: CATSKDGGRVYNEQFF

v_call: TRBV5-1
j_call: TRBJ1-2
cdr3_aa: CASSLAVGSDGYTF

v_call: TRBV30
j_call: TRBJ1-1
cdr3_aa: CAWRMTGLRNTEAFF

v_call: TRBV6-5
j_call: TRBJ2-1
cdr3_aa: CAAGGNEQFF

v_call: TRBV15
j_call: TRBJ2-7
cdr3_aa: CATTEPRGQGPNEQYF